The T cell receptor beta chain described here comes from a study of blood T cell repertoires in COVID-19. Study information: From T cells, B-cell-depleted T cells, or PBMCs came the material, which was cDNA or gDNA.

In the original workflow: Amplification of reference gene primers was used by the study to estimate nucleated cell counts. Repertoires were generated with immunoSEQ multiplex PCR, while TCRdb's copy carries only in-frame clones and drops some. The V and J calls and clone size are taken from that table; D and trimming were inferred from the DNA. This table holds 97,000 or so clones, about 85% found once. Germline lookup yields CDR1 MGHDK and CDR2 SYGVNS. The V gene lost 8 bases and the J gene lost 5 bases, with 21 bases spanning the gap. The CDR3 runs to 15 residues. The rearrangement uses TRBV25-1 and TRBJ1-1, with D possibly TRBD1 on 6 matching bases. This receptor was taken from a man aged 50 to 60 with active COVID-19. Sequences were obtained from peripheral blood. The CDR3 is CASYRTGGAGTEAFF. In DNA, the CDR3 is TGTGCCAGCTATAGGACGGGGGGGGCTGGAACTGAAGCTTTCTTT.